The 12 T cell receptor beta chains below all came from one sample that was sequenced in a study of T cell repertoires in cytomegalovirus infection (dated by TCRdb to about 2019). Their cognate antigens are unknown. Sequencer: Illumina HiSeq 1500. TCRdb reanalyzed the raw reads on its own, using fastp at Q25 for trimming and MiXCR for clone calling, and kept in-frame beta chains. All rows with the same CDR3 protein become a single entry with the most common DNA and genes. The sample table shows approximately 600,000 distinct CDR3 sequences, and approximately 40% are seen once. Around 50% of the sample is taken by the ten largest. What the treatment or condition label conveys for this sample: in vitro stimulation with specific CMV peptide epitopes to enrich CMV-specific T cells. Sequenced material: cultured PBMCs, taken from culture after CMV antigen stimulation. These receptors came from a human donor in good health (CMV status not recorded). Some clones in this sample may be carry-over from other donors' samples.

In this sample, this clonotype turned up a few times. The rearrangement links TRBV12-3 or TRBV12-4 to TRBJ2-2; perhaps TRBD2 as D (6 bases). This CDR3 region has 15 residues. The V and J ends lost 5 bases and 4 bases respectively, with 14 bases between them. The CDR3 sequence: CASSGDGSGTGELFF. The CDR3 coding sequence is TGTGCCAGCAGTGGAGACGGGAGCGGCACCGGGGAGCTGTTTTTT.

This clonotype appeared a few times. This chain connects TRBV6-5 to TRBJ1-6, with D perhaps TRBD1 (6 bases). The V end was cut by 0 bases, the J end by 8 bases, with 8 bases between. The CDR3 is made up of 14 amino acids. Germline values: CDR1 MNHEY, CDR2 SVGAGI. The CDR3 nucleotides are TGTGCCAGCAGTTACTCGGGGGCCGATTCACCCCTCCACTTT. Residues: CASSYSGADSPLHF.

This clonotype showed up just a few times. This sequence joins TRBV7-2 and TRBJ2-7, with D perhaps TRBD2 (6 bases). The CDR3 consists of 15 residues. CDR1 and CDR2 from the germline V gene are SGHTA and FQGNSA. V was shortened by 3 bases and J by 2 bases, with 14 bases between the two germline ends. The CDR3 DNA follows: TGTGCCAGCAGCTTCTCCCGCTCGGGGGCCTACGAGCAGTACTTC. Protein product: CASSFSRSGAYEQYF.

The V call is TRBV4-1, the J call TRBJ1-4; TRBD1 is a possible D gene (5 bases). This CDR3 is 15 amino acids long. The V end lost 2 bases, the J end lost 3 bases, and 10 bases lay between the germline ends. Per the germline V gene, CDR1 is MGHRA and CDR2 is YSYEKL. CDR3 DNA sequence: TGCGCCAGCAGCCAACGACAGTCGTCTAATGAAAAACTGTTTTTT. Translated, it gives CASSQRQSSNEKLFF.

This sequence joins TRBV7-8 and TRBJ2-3, with 8 bases that match TRBD2. V trimming: 4 bases; J trimming: 3 bases; junction bases outside the gene matches: 15. The CDR3 contains 18 residues. The germline gives CDR1 SGHVS, CDR2 FQNEAQ. Here the CDR3 reads CASSSGGGSQALTDTQYF. As DNA, the CDR3 is TGTGCCAGCAGCTCGGGGGGGGGGAGCCAGGCGTTAACAGATACGCAGTATTTT. The complete variable domain, with remaining parts taken from reference TRBV7-8 and TRBJ2-3, reads GAGVSQSPRYKVAKRGQDVALRCDPISGHVSLFWYQQALGQGPEFLTYFQNEAQLDKSGLPSDRFFAERPEGSVSTLKIQRTQQEDSAVYLCASSSGGGSQALTDTQYFGPGTRLTVL.

V is TRBV19 and J is TRBJ2-2; 8 positions agree with TRBD1. The germline gives CDR1 LNHDA, CDR2 SQIVND (reference sequence). This CDR3 comprises 14 residues. V shed 5 bases, J shed 6 bases, and the junction held 5 bases outside the gene matches. The CDR3 here is CASSATGGPGELFF. CDR3 in DNA: TGTGCCAGTAGTGCTACAGGGGGACCCGGGGAGCTGTTTTTT.

This clonotype was picked up one time. The V call is TRBV7-9, the J call TRBJ2-1; 10 nucleotides align to TRBD2. Germline loops: CDR1 SEHNR, CDR2 FQNEAQ (reference sequence). The CDR3 spans 16 residues. V trimming: 5 bases; J trimming: 8 bases; junction bases outside the gene matches: 12. The CDR3 DNA reads TGTGCCAGCAGCCCTTTAGAGCTAGCGGGGGTAGATGAGCAGTTCTTC. Translating it yields CASSPLELAGVDEQFF.

There are a few counts of this clonotype. V usage is TRBV29-1 and J usage is TRBJ2-5; D is undetermined. Trimming left V 4 bases short and J 4 bases short, with 13 bases between. CDR1 and CDR2 from the germline V gene are SQVTM and ANQGSEA. This CDR3 has 13 residues. The CDR3 DNA reads TGCAGCGTTGCTAATCTGCGGCGAGAGACCCAGTACTTC. Amino acids: CSVANLRRETQYF. Together with reference TRBV29-1 and TRBJ2-5, the CDR3 gives the full variable domain: SAVISQKPSRDICQRGTSLTIQCQVDSQVTMMFWYRQQPGQSLTLIATANQGSEATYESGFVIDKFPISRPNLTFSTLTVSNMSPEDSSIYLCSVANLRRETQYFGPGTRLLVL.

The chain is built from TRBV7-2 and TRBJ2-5; D possibly corresponds to TRBD2 (6 bases). V was pared by 6 bases and J by 2 bases, with 13 bases between. Germline CDR1 reads SGHTA; CDR2 reads FQGNSA. CDR3 length: 14 residues. The CDR3 DNA reads TGTGCCAGCAGATTCGGGACTTCTCAAGAGACCCAGTACTTC. It translates to CASRFGTSQETQYF.

This clonotype has only a few counts. V and J are TRBV12-3 or TRBV12-4 and TRBJ2-1; D possibly uses TRBD1 or TRBD2 (5 bases each). Trimming took 3 bases from V and 0 from J, leaving 12 bases between them. This CDR3 spans 16 amino acids. This CDR3 is CASSFRGRSSYNEQFF. In DNA, the CDR3 is TGTGCCAGCAGTTTCCGGGGCCGGAGCTCCTACAATGAGCAGTTCTTC.

This rearrangement joins TRBV11-2 to TRBJ1-2; 7 bases line up with TRBD1. This CDR3 contains 14 residues. Germline V lookup: CDR1 SGHAT, CDR2 FQNNGV. The trim removed 7 bases at V and 3 bases at J, leaving 8 bases unmatched. The CDR3 loop is CASTRDSTYYGYTF. CDR3 DNA sequence: TGTGCCAGCACCCGGGACAGCACCTACTATGGCTACACCTTC.

The CDR3: CSAGEGTGGDEQYF. Written as DNA, the CDR3 is TGCAGCGCAGGCGAAGGGACAGGGGGTGACGAGCAGTACTTC. The V call is TRBV20-1, the J call TRBJ2-7, with 11 bases identical to TRBD1. CDR1 and CDR2 from the germline V gene are DFQATT and SNEGSKA (reference sequence). This CDR3 has 14 residues.